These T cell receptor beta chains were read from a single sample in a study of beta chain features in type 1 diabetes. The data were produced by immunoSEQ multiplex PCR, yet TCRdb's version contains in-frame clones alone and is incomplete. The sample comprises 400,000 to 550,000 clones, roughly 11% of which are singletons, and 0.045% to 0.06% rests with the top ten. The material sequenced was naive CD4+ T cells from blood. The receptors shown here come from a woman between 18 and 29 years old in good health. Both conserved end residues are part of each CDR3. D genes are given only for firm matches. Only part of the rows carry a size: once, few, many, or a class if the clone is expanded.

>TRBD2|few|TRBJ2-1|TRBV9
CASSVRGRAFGWDEQFF
TGTGCCAGCAGCGTACGCGGGAGGGCCTTCGGGTGGGATGAGCAGTTCTTC
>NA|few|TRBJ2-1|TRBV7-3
CASSSTSGVSNEQFF
TGTGCCAGCAGCTCTACTAGTGGGGTGTCCAATGAGCAGTTCTTC
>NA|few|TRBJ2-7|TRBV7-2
CASSLRDRSEYEQYF
TGTGCCAGCAGCTTACGTGACAGATCGGAATACGAGCAGTACTTC
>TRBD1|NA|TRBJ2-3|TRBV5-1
CASRPWTGSTDTQYF
TGCGCCAGCAGACCCTGGACAGGAAGCACAGATACGCAGTATTTT
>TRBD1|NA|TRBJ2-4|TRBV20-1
CSAGSGQIQYF
TGCAGTGCTGGGTCGGGACAGATTCAGTACTTC
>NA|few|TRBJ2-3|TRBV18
CASSSDRSKTQYF
TGTGCCAGCTCATCAGACAGGTCGAAGACGCAGTATTTT
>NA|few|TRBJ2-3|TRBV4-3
CASSQGPPGVTDTQYF
TGCGCCAGCAGCCAAGGTCCGCCAGGTGTCACAGATACGCAGTATTTT
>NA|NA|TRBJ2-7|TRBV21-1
CASSLGEQYF
TGTGCCAGCAGCTTGGGGGAGCAGTACTTC
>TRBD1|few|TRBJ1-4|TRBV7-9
CASSYSGQLEKLFF
TGTGCCAGCAGCTATTCGGGACAGCTTGAAAAACTGTTTTTT
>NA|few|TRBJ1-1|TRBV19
CASRQDRRNTEAFF
TGTGCCAGTAGGCAAGACAGGAGGAACACTGAAGCTTTCTTT
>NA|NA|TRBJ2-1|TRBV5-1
CASSLEGEQFF
TGCGCCAGCAGCTTGGAGGGGGAGCAGTTCTTC
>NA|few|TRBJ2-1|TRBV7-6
CASSLAPQDNEQFF
TGTGCCAGCAGCTTAGCCCCCCAGGACAATGAGCAGTTCTTC
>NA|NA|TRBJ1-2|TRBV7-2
CASSSTVYGYTF
TGTGCCAGCAGCTCTACGGTCTATGGCTACACCTTC
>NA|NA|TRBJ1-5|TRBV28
CASSLPDTRGQPQHF
TGTGCCAGCAGTTTGCCGGACACTCGGGGTCAGCCCCAGCATTTT
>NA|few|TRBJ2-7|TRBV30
CAWNPGFGEQYF
TGTGCCTGGAACCCCGGTTTCGGCGAGCAGTACTTC
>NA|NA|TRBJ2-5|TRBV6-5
CASSRDTTQETQYF
TGTGCCAGCAGCAGGGACACTACCCAAGAGACCCAGTACTTC
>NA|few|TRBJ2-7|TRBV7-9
CASSLSGNGEQYF
TGTGCCAGCAGCTTATCGGGAAATGGGGAGCAGTACTTC
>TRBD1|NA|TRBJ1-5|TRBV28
CASSYRGQQPQHF
TGTGCCAGCAGTTACAGGGGGCAACAGCCCCAGCATTTT
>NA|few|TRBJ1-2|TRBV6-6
CATQGPGTETNYGYTF
TGTGCCACACAAGGGCCCGGGACGGAGACTAACTATGGCTACACCTTC
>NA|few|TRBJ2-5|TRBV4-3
CASSRRGRETQYF
TGCGCCAGCAGCCGACGGGGAAGAGAGACCCAGTACTTC
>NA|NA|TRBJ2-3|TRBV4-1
CASSQVGGTDTQYF
TGCGCCAGCAGCCAAGTTGGGGGGACAGATACGCAGTATTTT
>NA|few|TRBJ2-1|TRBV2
CASRDYSYNEQFF
TGTGCCAGCAGGGATTACTCCTACAATGAGCAGTTCTTC
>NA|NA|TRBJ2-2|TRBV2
CASSGAAGELFF
TGTGCCAGCAGTGGGGCAGCCGGGGAGCTGTTTTTT
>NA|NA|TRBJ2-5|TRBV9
CASSVGGTQETQYF
TGTGCCAGCAGCGTAGGGGGGACCCAAGAGACCCAGTACTTC
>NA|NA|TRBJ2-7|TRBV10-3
CAISEIVRAYEQYF
TGTGCCATCAGTGAGATCGTCAGGGCGTACGAGCAGTACTTC
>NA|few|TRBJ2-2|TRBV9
CASSVRGRTVGELFF
TGTGCCAGCAGCGTAAGGGGCCGGACGGTTGGGGAGCTGTTTTTT
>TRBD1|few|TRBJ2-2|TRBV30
CARRSGQGGTGELFF
TGTGCTCGGCGGTCTGGACAGGGGGGCACCGGGGAGCTGTTTTTT
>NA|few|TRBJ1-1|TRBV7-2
CASSWRPHTEAFF
TGTGCCAGCAGCTGGCGCCCCCACACTGAAGCTTTCTTT
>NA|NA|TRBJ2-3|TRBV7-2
CASSLGGTDTQYF
TGTGCCAGCAGCCTCGGCGGCACAGATACGCAGTATTTT
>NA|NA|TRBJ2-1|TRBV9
CASGRAYNEQFF
TGTGCCAGCGGCAGGGCCTACAATGAGCAGTTCTTC
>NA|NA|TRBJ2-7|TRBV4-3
CASSQDYGSARGYNTEQYF
TGCGCCAGCAGCCAAGATTATGGTAGCGCGAGGGGTTATAATACCGAGCAGTACTTC
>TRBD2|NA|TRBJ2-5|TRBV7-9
CASSLAGLAGNQETQYF
TGTGCCAGCAGCTTAGCAGGACTAGCGGGGAACCAAGAGACCCAGTACTTC
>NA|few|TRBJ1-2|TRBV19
CASSVDSGSGYTF
TGTGCCAGTAGCGTGGACAGTGGATCTGGCTACACCTTC
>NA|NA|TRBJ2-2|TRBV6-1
CASSPRPVGTGELFF
TGTGCCAGCTCCCCTCGACCTGTTGGGACCGGGGAGCTGTTTTTT
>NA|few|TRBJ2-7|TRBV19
CASSIGSGAYEQYF
TGTGCCAGTAGTATAGGTTCCGGAGCCTACGAGCAGTACTTC
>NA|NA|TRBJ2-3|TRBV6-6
CAASGPGDTQYF
TGTGCCGCCTCCGGGCCAGGAGATACGCAGTATTTT
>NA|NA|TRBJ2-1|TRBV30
CAWASRPNEQFF
TGTGCCTGGGCGAGTAGGCCCAATGAGCAGTTCTTC
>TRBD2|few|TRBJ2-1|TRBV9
CASSVVAGGLLSNEQFF
TGTGCCAGCAGCGTAGTAGCGGGGGGGCTTTTATCCAATGAGCAGTTCTTC
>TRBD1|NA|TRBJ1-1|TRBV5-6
CASSSDRVEYRKTEAFF
TGTGCCAGCAGCTCCGACAGGGTGGAATATAGGAAAACTGAAGCTTTCTTT
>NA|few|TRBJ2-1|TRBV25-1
CASSEFGNNEQFF
TGTGCCAGCAGTGAATTCGGGAACAATGAGCAGTTCTTC
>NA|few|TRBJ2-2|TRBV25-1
CASSESTDPRGELFF
TGTGCCAGCAGTGAGTCGACAGATCCGCGCGGGGAGCTGTTTTTT
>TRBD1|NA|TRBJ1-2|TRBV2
CASSVLTGDYGYTF
TGTGCCAGCAGTGTCCTAACAGGGGACTATGGCTACACCTTC
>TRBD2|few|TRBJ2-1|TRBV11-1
CASSLFTSGDRNEQFF
TGTGCCAGCAGCTTATTCACTAGCGGAGATAGAAATGAGCAGTTCTTC
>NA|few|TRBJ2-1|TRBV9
CASSVDIHTYNEQFF
TGTGCCAGCAGCGTAGACATTCATACCTACAATGAGCAGTTCTTC
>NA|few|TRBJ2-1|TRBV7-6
CASSLTGFRFNEQFF
TGTGCCAGCAGTTTGACAGGATTTAGGTTCAATGAGCAGTTCTTC
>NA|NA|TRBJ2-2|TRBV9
CASSLHRDTGELFF
TGTGCCAGCAGCCTTCACAGGGACACCGGGGAGCTGTTTTTT
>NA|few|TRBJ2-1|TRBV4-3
CASSQDLGSGISYNEQFF
TGCGCCAGCAGCCAAGATCTTGGTAGTGGAATATCCTACAATGAGCAGTTCTTC
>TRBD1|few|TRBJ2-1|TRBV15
CATSRVQGVEQFF
TGTGCCACCAGCAGAGTACAGGGGGTTGAGCAGTTCTTC
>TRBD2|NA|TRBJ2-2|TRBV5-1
CASSLAGVETGELFF
TGCGCCAGCAGCTTAGCGGGAGTGGAAACCGGGGAGCTGTTTTTT
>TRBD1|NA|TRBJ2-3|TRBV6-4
CASRPGTGDTDTQYF
TGTGCCAGCAGACCCGGGACAGGGGACACAGATACGCAGTATTTT
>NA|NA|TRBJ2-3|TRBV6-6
CASSFTDSTDTQYF
TGTGCCAGCAGTTTCACCGACAGCACAGATACGCAGTATTTT